This T cell receptor (beta chain) was sequenced during a study of cytomegalovirus exposure and HLA in healthy donors. Study conclusions and caveats: Later on, an analysis found that several of the most significant clusters appeared to be linked to common viral pathogens, which included parvovirus B19.

Use of 60 Vbeta and 13 Jbeta primers characterized the PCR. Repertoires were generated with immunoSEQ multiplex PCR, while TCRdb's copy carries only in-frame clones and drops some. The repertoire includes approximately 110,000 clones, just under 70% of them detected once, and 5% to 7% sits in the top ten. Germline V CDR1 and CDR2: SGDLS, YYNGEE. V lost 6 bases and J lost 2, with 18 bases in between. The CDR3 runs to 16 residues. On this clone: Its antigen is not known.

This receptor was identified in a woman in her seventies in good health and CMV-seropositive. The chain joins TRBV9 to TRBJ1-3; D is perhaps TRBD1 (5 bases). The sample was PBMCs. The CDR3 coding sequence is TGTGCCAGCACCCGTCGTCACCCGGGGGCTGGAAACACCATATATTTT. Translated: CASTRRHPGAGNTIYF.